This note documents a single T cell receptor beta chain sequence. This entry comes from a study of blood T cell repertoires in COVID-19. In the study overall: The United States, Italy and Spain were the sources of the acute and convalescent COVID-19 samples. Sample material is recorded as cDNA or gDNA derived from T cells, B-cell-depleted T cells, or PBMCs.

Authors' data handling: It was from reference gene primer amplification that nucleated cell counts were estimated. Assay used: immunoSEQ multiplex PCR; TCRdb lists only in-frame clones, some missing. V, J and clone size reflect that table, while D and trimming were determined from the DNA. The data show roughly 250,000 clones, with approximately 91% seen just once and 2% to 2.5% held by the top ten. This CDR3 is built from 15 residues. Losses at the gene ends were 3 bases for V and 1 base for J; bases not matched to a gene: 4. The germline gives CDR1 WSHSY, CDR2 SAAADI. The J gene is TRBJ2-5, the V gene TRBV10-2; 8 bases match TRBD1. The clonotype was recovered from a woman between 35 and 50 years old who had recovered from COVID-19. Sequencing was carried out using peripheral blood. CDR3 protein: CASSDPGQGQETQYF. The CDR3, as DNA: TGCGCCAGCAGTGACCCCGGACAGGGCCAAGAGACCCAGTACTTC.